This entry lists 13 T cell receptor beta chains sequenced from one sample in a study of T cell responses to AZD1222 COVID-19 vaccine (dated by TCRdb to the early 2020s). The sample's time point, from its label and the paper: baseline before first vaccination. Library generation was performed with the immunoSEQ multiplex PCR assay. Here the immuneACCESS table is served through TCRdb, limited to in-frame sequences with V and J called. Missing clones are a known gap in these copies; in checked studies unresolved V genes cover under half, and the rest lacks a known reason. Across this sample there are 100,000 or so clones, with about 93% seen only once. The ten largest clones add up to roughly 1.7% of the sample. The input for sequencing was peripheral blood, taken on day 0 of AZD1222 vaccination. The origin of the receptors is an adult in good health.

The V and J genes are TRBV20-1 and TRBJ2-5; no firm D call. This CDR3 is 11 amino acids long. CDR1 and CDR2 from the germline V gene are DFQATT and SNEGSKA (reference sequence). Here the CDR3 reads CMGTNLETQYF. Here the CDR3 DNA reads TGCATGGGAACAAACTTAGAGACCCAGTACTTC.

The gene calls are TRBV15 and TRBJ2-7; D is unresolved. Trimming pared 0 bases from V and 0 bases from J, leaving 15 bases between. Germline CDR1 reads LNHNV; CDR2 reads YYDKDF (reference sequence). The CDR3 is 17 amino acids. The CDR3 DNA sequence: TGTGCCACCAGCAGAGATTTTATAGGTGGCAGCTCCTACGAGCAGTACTTC. Encoded protein: CATSRDFIGGSSYEQYF.

This rearrangement joins TRBV30 to TRBJ2-7; D might be TRBD2 (6 bases). Germline V lookup: CDR1 GTSNPN, CDR2 SVGIG (reference sequence). The CDR3 spans 11 residues. CDR3 DNA sequence: TGTAGTCTGGAGGGGACCTACGAGCAGTACTTC. Protein: CSLEGTYEQYF.

The CDR3 is CAISEDRADTQYF. In nucleotides, the CDR3 is TGTGCCATCAGTGAGGACAGGGCAGATACGCAGTATTTT. V is TRBV10-3 and J is TRBJ2-3; TRBD1 aligns across 7 bases. Germline V gene data show CDR1 as ENHRY and CDR2 as SYGVKD. V dropped 2 bases and J dropped 4; count of bases not matched to a gene: 0. The CDR3 runs to 13 residues.

The gene calls are TRBV6-5 and TRBJ1-2; TRBD1 agrees at 7 bases. Germline V lookup: CDR1 MNHEY, CDR2 SVGAGI. The CDR3 is 15 amino acids. Trimming cost V 6 bases and J 4 bases; bases outside gene matches: 11. The chain's CDR3 is CASRPDRDRGYGYTF. The CDR3, as DNA: TGTGCCAGCAGGCCCGACAGGGATCGGGGCTATGGCTACACCTTC.

This rearrangement joins TRBV3-1 (or the pseudogene TRBV3-2) to TRBJ2-3; no firm D call. The CDR3 runs 16 residues. CDR1 is LGHDT and CDR2 is YNNKEL in the germline V gene (reference sequence). Trimming stripped 0 bases from V and 2 bases from J, with 12 bases between. The CDR3 reads CASSQEARTNTDTQYF. The DNA of the CDR3 is TGTGCCAGCAGCCAAGAGGCTAGAACCAACACAGATACGCAGTATTTT.

The chain recombines TRBV6-5 with TRBJ2-1; D is ambiguous. Germline CDR1 reads MNHEY; CDR2 reads SVGAGI. The CDR3 has 12 residues. Trimming removed 5 bases at V and 8 bases at J, with 10 bases between. The CDR3: CASSPSWYEQFF. CDR3 DNA sequence: TGTGCCAGCAGTCCGAGTTGGTATGAGCAGTTCTTC.

The chain couples TRBV5-6 to TRBJ1-5; 9 nucleotides match TRBD1. The ends lost 4 bases at V and 7 bases at J; junction bases unmatched: 12. Germline CDR1 reads SGHDT; CDR2 reads YYEEEE. The CDR3 spans 16 residues. The CDR3 nucleotides read TGTGCCAGCAGCGCTGCCGGGACAGGGAATGGGCAGCCCCAGCATTTT. This sequence encodes CASSAAGTGNGQPQHF.

The chain combines TRBV19 with TRBJ1-1, with 8 bases identical to TRBD1. This CDR3 is built from 13 residues. Trimming at V came to 9 bases and at J to 7 bases, leaving 10 bases not matched to a gene. Germline CDR1 LNHDA, CDR2 SQIVND (reference sequence). The CDR3 nucleotides read TGTGCCAGCCTTGGACAGGGTTGGGGTGAAGCTTTCTTT. This codes for CASLGQGWGEAFF.

The rearrangement links TRBV3-1 (or the pseudogene TRBV3-2) to TRBJ1-1; no reliable D call. V shed 4 bases and J shed 1 base, with 13 bases lying between them. Germline values: CDR1 LGHDT, CDR2 YNNKEL (reference sequence). The CDR3 is 15 amino acids. CDR3 DNA: TGTGCCAGCAGCCCCTCCCCGGCGGGGAACACTGAAGCTTTCTTT. This encodes CASSPSPAGNTEAFF.

V usage is TRBV10-3 and J usage is TRBJ2-1; D not resolved. This CDR3 is 11 amino acids long. V shed 2 bases and J shed 8 bases, with 4 bases lying between them. The germline CDR1 and CDR2 sequences are ENHRY and SYGVKD. The CDR3 coding sequence is TGTGCCATCAGTGAGATGGATGAGCAGTTCTTC. This codes for CAISEMDEQFF.

This chain joins TRBV5-4 and TRBJ2-3; weak D call: TRBD1 (5 bases). CDR1 SGHNT and CDR2 YYREEE come from the germline V gene (reference sequence). The CDR3 covers 16 residues. V was trimmed by 2 bases and J by 0 bases, leaving 13 bases between them. This chain's CDR3 is CASSLRVGASTDTQYF. The CDR3 nucleotides are TGTGCCAGCAGCTTACGTGTTGGGGCTAGCACAGATACGCAGTATTTT.

The chain employs TRBV19 and TRBJ2-6, with D possibly matching TRBD1 (5 bases). The V and J ends lost 7 bases and 0 bases respectively, with 22 bases between them. CDR3 size: 19 residues. Germline CDR1 LNHDA, CDR2 SQIVND (reference sequence). As DNA, the CDR3 is TGTGCCAGTACCGCTACTTACAGGACACCGAGCTCTGGGGCCAACGTCCTGACTTTC. Its translation: CASTATYRTPSSGANVLTF.